These T cell receptor beta chains were read from a single sample in a study of blood T cell repertoires in COVID-19. Profiled with immunoSEQ multiplex PCR; TCRdb holds only in-frame clones, not every one. The sample contains some 170,000 clones, 85% to 90% of which appear only once. The source material was peripheral blood. The source of these receptors is a woman in her sixties or seventies with COVID-19, enrolled during active disease. CDR3s include the opening cysteine and the closing phenylalanine or tryptophan. D genes are given only for firm matches. Size is omitted from some rows. Given values are once, few, many or a class for expanded clones.

TRBD1,TRBJ1-2,TRBV5-1,NA,TGCGCCAGCAGCTTGCAGGGGGCGAGTGGCTACACCTTC,CASSLQGASGYTF
NA,TRBJ2-7,TRBV27,few,TGTGCCAGCAGTTTAGTTGAGGGCTACGAGCAGTACTTC,CASSLVEGYEQYF
TRBD2,TRBJ2-3,TRBV28,NA,TGTGCCAGCAGTTCCCCGGGGGGGGAACGGACAGATACGCAGTATTTT,CASSSPGGERTDTQYF
TRBD1,TRBJ1-1,TRBV28,NA,TGTGCCAGCAATGGACAGGGAGGGCACACTGAAGCTTTCTTT,CASNGQGGHTEAFF
TRBD1,TRBJ2-5,TRBV28,NA,TGTGCCAGCAGTCGGACAGGGTGGGAGACCCAGTACTTC,CASSRTGWETQYF
TRBD1,TRBJ1-1,TRBV28,NA,TGTGCCAGCATCCCCTTGGACAGGGATACTGAAGCTTTCTTT,CASIPLDRDTEAFF
NA,TRBJ2-1,TRBV9,NA,TGTGCCAGCAGCGTAGGGGCAGGGACCTACAATGAGCAGTTCTTC,CASSVGAGTYNEQFF
NA,TRBJ1-2,TRBV27,NA,TGTGCCAGCAGCCGGGCAGGGGTTTCTTTTGGCTACACCTTC,CASSRAGVSFGYTF
TRBD1,TRBJ1-2,TRBV29-1,once,TGCAGCGTTGGCCGGGACAGGACGTATGGCTACACCTTC,CSVGRDRTYGYTF
NA,TRBJ2-5,TRBV13,NA,TGTGCCAGCAGCTTCGGGAGTCCCGAGACCCAGTACTTC,CASSFGSPETQYF
TRBD2,TRBJ2-7,TRBV9,NA,TGTGCCAGCAGCGCGGGGGCGGGAGGTATCTTCGAGCAGTACTTC,CASSAGAGGIFEQYF
TRBD1,TRBJ1-1,TRBV11-2,NA,TGTGCCAGCAGCTTAGGGACAGGGGGTATCACTGAAGCTTTCTTT,CASSLGTGGITEAFF
TRBD2,TRBJ2-1,TRBV11-3,NA,TGTGCCAGCAGCCCCCTCGGGCCGGGACTAGCGGGAATCAATGAGCAGTTCTTC,CASSPLGPGLAGINEQFF
TRBD1,TRBJ1-5,TRBV2,NA,TGTGCCAGCAGTGAACAGGGGGAAAGTAATCAGCCCCAGCATTTT,CASSEQGESNQPQHF
TRBD1,TRBJ1-1,TRBV11-2,NA,TGTGCCAGCAGCACGCGGGACAGGCTGAACACTGAAGCTTTCTTT,CASSTRDRLNTEAFF
TRBD1,TRBJ2-5,TRBV28,few,TGTGCCAGCAGTCGGCGACAGGGACGACTCCAAGAGACCCAGTACTTC,CASSRRQGRLQETQYF